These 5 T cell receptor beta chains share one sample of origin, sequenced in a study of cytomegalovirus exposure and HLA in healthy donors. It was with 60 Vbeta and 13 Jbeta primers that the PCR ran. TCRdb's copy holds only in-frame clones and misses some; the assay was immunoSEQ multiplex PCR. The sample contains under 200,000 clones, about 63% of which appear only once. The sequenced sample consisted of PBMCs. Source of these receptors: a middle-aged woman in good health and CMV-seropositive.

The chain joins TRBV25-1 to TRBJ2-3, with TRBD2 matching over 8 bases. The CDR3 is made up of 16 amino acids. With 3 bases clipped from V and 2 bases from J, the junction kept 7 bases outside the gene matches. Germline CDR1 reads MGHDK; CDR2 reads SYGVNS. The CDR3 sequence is CASSDASGGFTDTQYF. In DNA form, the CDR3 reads TGTGCCAGCAGTGATGCCAGCGGGGGTTTCACAGATACGCAGTATTTT. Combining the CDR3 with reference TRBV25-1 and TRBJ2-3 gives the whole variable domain EADIYQTPRYLVIGTGKKITLECSQTMGHDKMYWYQQDPGMELHLIHYSYGVNSTEKGDLSSESTVSRIRTEHFPLTLESARPSHTSQYLCASSDASGGFTDTQYFGPGTRLTVL.

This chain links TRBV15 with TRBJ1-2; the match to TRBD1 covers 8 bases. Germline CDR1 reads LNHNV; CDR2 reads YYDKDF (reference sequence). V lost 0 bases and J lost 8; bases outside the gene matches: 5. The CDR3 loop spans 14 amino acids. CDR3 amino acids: CATSRDQGARGYTF. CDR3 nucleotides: TGTGCCACCAGCAGAGATCAGGGGGCGAGAGGCTACACCTTC.

CDR3 sequence reads: CASSKITDYGYTF. The CDR3 bases are TGTGCCAGCAGCAAGATTACTGACTATGGCTACACCTTC. This chain joins TRBV7-2 and TRBJ1-2, with D unclear. The V end was cut by 5 bases, the J end by 3 bases, with 10 bases between. This CDR3 region has 13 residues. The germline V gene has CDR1 SGHTA and CDR2 FQGNSA.

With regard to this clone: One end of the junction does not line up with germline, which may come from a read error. The CDR3 loop is CASSTPGQGNYGYPF. CDR3 in DNA: TGCGCCAGCTCAACACCGGGACAGGGGAACTATGGCTACCCCTTC. J is TRBJ1-2 and V is TRBV5-1; 10 nucleotides match TRBD1. Germline CDR1 SGHRS, CDR2 YFSETQ. The length of the CDR3 is 15 residues.

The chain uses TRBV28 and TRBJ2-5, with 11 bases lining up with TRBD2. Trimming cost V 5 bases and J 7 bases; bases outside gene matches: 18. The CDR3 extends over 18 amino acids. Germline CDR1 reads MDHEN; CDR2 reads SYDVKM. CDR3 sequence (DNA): TGTGCCAGCAGTCTACCGACTAGCGGGAACGGGGCAAGAGCGACCCAGTACTTC. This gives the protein CASSLPTSGNGARATQYF.